The 3 T cell receptor beta chains listed next were all sequenced from one sample in a study of Ad26.COV2.S vaccination and SARS-CoV-2 variants. Sequencing used immunoSEQ multiplex PCR; TCRdb keeps in-frame clones, though not all of them. Of 440,000 or so clones detected, about 90% appear once; the ten largest clones hold 4.3%. Treatment of the sample: some 20 received Ad26.COV2.S at low or high dose, single or two shots; several received placebo; per-sample allocation not given. It was on day 63 after the first vaccine or placebo injection that samples were taken. The sample was peripheral blood, taken in a trial of Ad26.COV2.S vaccine versus placebo. These receptors all stem from a person between 18 and 65 years old who received the Ad26.COV2.S COVID-19 vaccine or a placebo.

V gene TRBV3-1 (or the pseudogene TRBV3-2) combines with J gene TRBJ2-1, with 13 bases matching TRBD2. The CDR3 spans 17 residues. With 4 bases clipped from V and 8 bases from J, the junction kept 11 bases outside the gene matches. Germline CDR1 LGHDT, CDR2 YNNKEL (reference sequence). The CDR3 coding sequence is TGTGCCAGCAGCCTTGGACTAGCGGGAGAGGTGTGGGATGAGCAGTTCTTC. The encoded protein is CASSLGLAGEVWDEQFF.

J is TRBJ2-7 and V is TRBV6-5; D possibly corresponds to TRBD2 (6 bases). The V end was cut by 2 bases, the J end by 2 bases, with 10 bases between. The V gene's germline CDR1 is MNHEY and CDR2 SVGAGI. This CDR3 spans 14 amino acids. CDR3 region: CASSYGGGTYEQYF. For the CDR3, the DNA is TGTGCCAGCAGTTACGGCGGAGGGACCTACGAGCAGTACTTC.

The genes are TRBV3-1 (or the pseudogene TRBV3-2) and TRBJ2-6, with no clear D. This CDR3 contains 14 residues. V lost 4 bases, J lost 0 bases, and 4 bases lay in between. The V gene's germline CDR1 is LGHDT and CDR2 YNNKEL (reference sequence). The CDR3 DNA is TGTGCCAGCAGCCTCACCTCTGGGGCCAACGTCCTGACTTTC. Protein product: CASSLTSGANVLTF.